This is a list of T cell receptor beta chains from one sample in a study of T-cell memory formation after mild COVID-19. Using its own MiXCR run on the 5' RACE reads, TCRdb lists one record per CDR3 protein. The table shows 90,000 to 120,000 distinct CDR3 sequences, with over 13% occurring only once. Sequenced: PBMCs or a T cell subset sorted from them (not recorded which). The source is a man aged 18 to 29 who had mild COVID-19 (a few samples of this study predate the infection). Cell type and time point are not known. Each CDR3 is given without its conserved first and last residue. Clone size, where shown, is once, few, many, or a class for clones that have expanded.

j_call clone_size v_call cdr3_aa
TRBJ2-3 large TRBV7-2 ASSLVASGGGTDTQY
TRBJ2-1 few TRBV9 ASSVGSSGGFYNEQF
TRBJ2-7 - TRBV7-9 ASSLEQGLSYEQY
TRBJ2-2 few TRBV5-6 ASSYLLTGTNTGELF
TRBJ1-5 - TRBV15 ATSRDWQETNQPQH
TRBJ2-7 - TRBV7-6 ASSLAESEQY
TRBJ1-1 many TRBV27 ASSSLGGGNTEAF
TRBJ2-2 many TRBV19 ASSRGLFPANTGELF
TRBJ2-2 - TRBV28 ASSPPTWATGELF
TRBJ1-3 few TRBV11-2 ASSLTVEPYTIY
TRBJ2-7 few TRBV28 ASSSSDRYYEQY
TRBJ2-6 many TRBV5-1 ASSWTITGSDVLT
TRBJ2-7 - TRBV4-1 ASSQVTTGSSYEQY
TRBJ2-5 - TRBV7-6 ASTLGGQQETQY
TRBJ2-1 many TRBV12-3/TRBV12-4 ASSSAGAYNEQF
TRBJ2-7 - TRBV5-1 ASGGGHSYEQY
TRBJ2-1 few TRBV20-1 SATGTGAYNEQF
TRBJ2-7 - TRBV7-8 ASSPGLYEQY
TRBJ2-3 - TRBV20-1 SAPGLADIHTDTQY
TRBJ2-7 few TRBV7-9 ASSPPPVSYEQY
TRBJ2-3 few TRBV6-2/TRBV6-3 ASQTEDILHTDTQY
TRBJ2-3 - TRBV7-8 ASSFTSGGLDTQY
TRBJ2-2 few TRBV4-2 ASSQEGIRDSTGELF
TRBJ1-5 few TRBV19 ASSKGFDSNQPQH
TRBJ1-5 - TRBV4-2 ASSQDRFGGDSNQPQH
TRBJ1-4 - TRBV4-1 ASSQIGTQDEKLF
TRBJ2-4 few TRBV7-9 ASSLAITAGQY
TRBJ2-1 - TRBV6-5 ASSYSQKAGWEQF
TRBJ2-1 - TRBV29-1 SARDRGYNEQF
TRBJ2-1 - TRBV4-2 ASSPGLAGVIEQF
TRBJ1-1 - TRBV20-1 SAFGQYDDPNTEAF
TRBJ2-7 many TRBV5-1 ASSFSTASYEQY
TRBJ1-6 few TRBV5-1 ASSLWRTDSPLH
TRBJ1-1 few TRBV27 ASSLILRDPPAF
TRBJ1-4 - TRBV10-3 AISESRGTVEKLF
TRBJ2-3 few TRBV6-5 ASSYRGTTDTQY
TRBJ2-7 - TRBV7-6 ASSLYGGGEPRLPFTYEQY
TRBJ1-6 - TRBV5-6 ASSLLNSPLH
TRBJ2-5 - TRBV6-4 ASSQLSGGNKETQY
TRBJ1-5 many TRBV24-1 ATSDVTGDQPQH
TRBJ2-7 - TRBV9 ASSASGWGSNEQY